The 29 T cell receptor beta chains presented below share a single source sample, sequenced in a study of blood T cell repertoires in COVID-19. Clones were sequenced by immunoSEQ multiplex PCR, and TCRdb holds only the in-frame ones, with some missing. The sample consists of around 99,000 clones, around 82% of them appearing once. What was sequenced was peripheral blood. These receptors all come from a human donor in a cohort sampled during active or convalescent COVID-19.

This chain joins TRBV5-4 and TRBJ2-7; TRBD1 matches 10 bases. CDR3 length: 14 amino acids. Germline V lookup: CDR1 SGHNT, CDR2 YYREEE (reference sequence). V trimming: 4 bases; J trimming: 2 bases; junction bases outside the gene matches: 3. Here the CDR3 reads CASSVGTGAYEQYF. Here the CDR3 DNA reads TGTGCCAGCAGCGTTGGGACAGGGGCCTACGAGCAGTACTTC.

The chain joins TRBV7-8 to TRBJ1-4; maybe TRBD1 (6 bases). The CDR3 totals 15 residues. CDR1 SGHVS and CDR2 FQNEAQ come from the germline V gene. V was shortened by 1 base and J by 7 bases, with 13 bases between the two germline ends. CDR3 residues: CASSLVTGGSEKLFF. The DNA for the CDR3 is TGTGCCAGCAGCTTAGTGACAGGCGGGAGTGAAAAACTGTTTTTT. Full variable domain (remainder filled in from reference TRBV7-8 and TRBJ1-4): GAGVSQSPRYKVAKRGQDVALRCDPISGHVSLFWYQQALGQGPEFLTYFQNEAQLDKSGLPSDRFFAERPEGSVSTLKIQRTQQEDSAVYLCASSLVTGGSEKLFFGSGTQLSVL.

V gene TRBV5-1 combines with J gene TRBJ2-1; 7 positions match TRBD1. This CDR3 contains 17 residues. The germline gives CDR1 SGHRS, CDR2 YFSETQ. J gave up 7 bases and V 4 bases, and 17 bases lay outside the gene matches. The CDR3: CASSAYSGTDLRNEQFF. The CDR3 DNA is TGCGCCAGCAGCGCATACTCCGGGACAGACCTAAGGAATGAGCAGTTCTTC.

The V call is TRBV10-1, the J call TRBJ1-1; perhaps TRBD1 as D (6 bases). The germline CDR1 and CDR2 sequences are WNHNN and SYGVQD (reference sequence). The V end lost 6 bases, the J end lost 2 bases, and 13 bases lay between the germline ends. CDR3 length: 14 amino acids. DNA for the CDR3: TGCGCCAGCAGCAGGGGTGTAGGTAACACTGAAGCTTTCTTT. Encoded protein: CASSRGVGNTEAFF.

The chain recombines TRBV30 with TRBJ2-3; D ambiguous. Trimming removed 3 bases from V and 6 bases from J, with 16 bases in between. The CDR3 extends over 14 amino acids. In germline, CDR1 is GTSNPN, CDR2 SVGIG (reference sequence). The CDR3 DNA reads as TGTGCCTGGAGGCTCTCCAACCCTAGTGATACGCAGTATTTT. Its protein product is CAWRLSNPSDTQYF.

V is TRBV4-2 and J is TRBJ2-6; TRBD2 is a possible D gene (5 bases). The CDR3 has 16 amino acids. V was shortened by 4 bases and J by 0 bases, with 10 bases between the two germline ends. Germline assignment: CDR1 LGHNA and CDR2 YNFKEQ. The CDR3 DNA is TGTGCCAGCAGCCCGACCGCGGGCTCTGGGGCCAACGTCCTGACTTTC. Translating it yields CASSPTAGSGANVLTF.

The chain is built from TRBV19 and TRBJ1-5, with 7 bases lining up with TRBD1. The germline V gene encodes CDR1 LNHDA and CDR2 SQIVND (reference sequence). Unmatched junction bases numbered 5, after V lost 2 bases and J lost 4 bases. The CDR3 spans 15 residues. CDR3 nucleotides: TGTGCCAGTAGTATAAGCCGGACAGGTAATCAGCCCCAGCATTTT. Amino acids: CASSISRTGNQPQHF.

The chain links TRBV19 to TRBJ1-1; D is possibly TRBD1 (6 bases). Trimming took off 7 bases at V and 4 bases at J, with 19 bases between the two ends. The germline gives CDR1 LNHDA, CDR2 SQIVND (reference sequence). The CDR3 extends over 15 amino acids. The CDR3 region is CASIHLRGGTTEAFF. For the CDR3, the DNA is TGTGCCAGTATCCATCTTAGGGGGGGGACCACTGAAGCTTTCTTT.

The chain recombines TRBV19 with TRBJ1-2; D is perhaps TRBD1 (5 bases). The germline V gene encodes CDR1 LNHDA and CDR2 SQIVND (reference sequence). The CDR3 has 13 amino acids. V lost 4 bases and J 6 bases, leaving 12 bases between the germline ends. CDR3 sequence: CASSSREWDGYTF. DNA for the CDR3: TGTGCCAGTAGTAGCAGGGAATGGGATGGCTACACCTTC.

CDR3: CASSLAENYGYTF. The CDR3 nucleotides read TGTGCCAGCAGTTTGGCAGAAAACTATGGCTACACCTTC. The chain employs TRBV28 and TRBJ1-2; D not certain. The V end was cut by 3 bases, the J end by 2 bases, with 7 bases between. Germline loops: CDR1 MDHEN, CDR2 SYDVKM. The CDR3 runs to 13 residues.

V usage is TRBV7-2 and J usage is TRBJ2-1, with 9 bases that match TRBD2. Germline V lookup: CDR1 SGHTA, CDR2 FQGNSA. V trimming: 0 bases; J trimming: 4 bases; junction bases outside the gene matches: 10. CDR3 size: 18 residues. The CDR3 coding sequence is TGTGCCAGCAGCTTAGCTGTTCCGTGGACTAGCGAATACAATGAGCAGTTCTTC. Residues: CASSLAVPWTSEYNEQFF.

The rearrangement links TRBV7-2 to TRBJ2-3; TRBD2 aligns across 11 bases. CDR3 size: 14 residues. CDR1 and CDR2 from the germline V gene are SGHTA and FQGNSA. V lost 7 bases and J lost 6; bases outside the gene matches: 6. This CDR3 is CASISSGGRDTQYF. The CDR3 DNA reads TGTGCCAGCATCTCTAGCGGGGGGCGGGATACGCAGTATTTT.

This chain links TRBV27 with TRBJ1-2, with 8 positions matching TRBD1. The CDR3 consists of 19 residues. In germline, CDR1 is MNHEY, CDR2 SMNVEV (reference sequence). V lost 0 bases to trimming and J lost 2 bases; unmatched junction nucleotides: 14. CDR3 sequence reads: CASSLSKGQGAGVNYGYTF. As DNA, the CDR3 is TGTGCCAGCAGTTTATCGAAGGGGCAGGGGGCAGGAGTCAACTATGGCTACACCTTC.

The chain joins TRBV19 to TRBJ1-6; the match to TRBD1 covers 7 bases. This CDR3 has 16 residues. V shed 4 bases, J shed 6 bases, and the junction held 9 bases outside the gene matches. Germline CDR1 LNHDA, CDR2 SQIVND (reference sequence). Here the CDR3 reads CASSTRPTGLNSPLHF. For the CDR3, the DNA is TGTGCCAGTAGTACGAGACCGACAGGGCTTAATTCACCCCTCCACTTT.

The chain links TRBV28 to TRBJ1-1, with 7 bases fitting TRBD1. V dropped 5 bases and J dropped 5; count of bases not matched to a gene: 14. Germline V gene lookup returns CDR1 MDHEN and CDR2 SYDVKM. The CDR3 is 16 amino acids. The CDR3 spells CASSPYPSGGRTEAFF. As DNA, the CDR3 is TGTGCCAGCAGTCCCTACCCATCAGGGGGAAGGACTGAAGCTTTCTTT. Using reference TRBV28 and TRBJ1-1 for the parts outside the CDR3, the full variable domain is DVKVTQSSRYLVKRTGEKVFLECVQDMDHENMFWYRQDPGLGLRLIYFSYDVKMKEKGDIPEGYSVSREKKERFSLILESASTNQTSMYLCASSPYPSGGRTEAFFGQGTRLTVV.

The chain recombines TRBV7-2 with TRBJ1-5; the D gene is possibly TRBD1 (5 bases). The CDR3 runs 16 residues. Germline CDR1 reads SGHTA; CDR2 reads FQGNSA. V dropped 2 bases and J dropped 0 bases, with 11 bases sitting between them. The CDR3 DNA is TGTGCCAGCAGCTTATATCAGACAGCTAGCAATCAGCCCCAGCATTTT. Protein sequence: CASSLYQTASNQPQHF.

The gene calls are TRBV5-4 and TRBJ1-5, with 7 bases that match TRBD1. The CDR3 spans 14 residues. CDR1 SGHNT and CDR2 YYREEE come from the germline V gene (reference sequence). V trimming: 4 bases; J trimming: 3 bases; junction bases outside the gene matches: 4. CDR3 region: CASSVTGDNQPQHF. The CDR3 bases are TGTGCCAGCAGCGTCACAGGGGACAATCAGCCCCAGCATTTT. The complete variable domain, with remaining parts taken from reference TRBV5-4 and TRBJ1-5, reads ETGVTQSPTHLIKTRGQQVTLRCSSQSGHNTVSWYQQALGQGPQFIFQYYREEENGRGNFPPRFSGLQFPNYSSELNVNALELDDSALYLCASSVTGDNQPQHFGDGTRLSIL.

The chain carries TRBV9 and TRBJ2-3; D remains ambiguous. This CDR3 spans 14 amino acids. Trimming pared 0 bases from V and 0 bases from J, leaving 5 bases between. Germline V gene lookup returns CDR1 SGDLS and CDR2 YYNGEE. CDR3 nucleotide sequence: TGTGCCAGCAGCGTAGATGGCAGCACAGATACGCAGTATTTT. Translated, it gives CASSVDGSTDTQYF.

This chain uses TRBV7-6 with TRBJ2-3; D remains unclear. This CDR3 is 13 amino acids long. Per germline, CDR1 SGHVS and CDR2 FNYEAQ. Trimming cost V 3 bases and J 5 bases, with 9 bases left between them. In DNA, the CDR3 is TGTGCCAGCAGCTTCCGACTGGGAGATACGCAGTATTTT. It translates to CASSFRLGDTQYF.

The chain combines TRBV12-3 or TRBV12-4 with TRBJ2-1; tentatively, D is TRBD2 (5 bases). The CDR3 sequence is 13 residues long. V gave up 5 bases and J gave up 4 bases, with 9 bases separating them. The chain's CDR3 is CASSRGRYNEQFF. The CDR3 nucleotides are TGTGCCAGCAGTAGAGGGAGATACAATGAGCAGTTCTTC.

The chain joins TRBV19 to TRBJ2-1, with 9 bases that match TRBD2. After removal of 6 bases from V and 9 bases from J, the junction contained 15 bases not matched to a gene. Germline CDR1 LNHDA, CDR2 SQIVND (reference sequence). The length of the CDR3 is 16 residues. CDR3 in DNA: TGTGCCAGTAGACCCCCAGGGGCGGGAGGGCAAACTGAGCAGTTCTTC. This codes for CASRPPGAGGQTEQFF.

This CDR3 reads CASSPTGHGYTF. In DNA, the CDR3 is TGTGCCAGCAGCCCGACAGGGCATGGCTACACCTTC. This rearrangement joins TRBV7-9 to TRBJ1-2, with 7 bases that match TRBD1. CDR3 length: 12 amino acids. In germline, CDR1 is SEHNR, CDR2 FQNEAQ (reference sequence). J was trimmed by 6 bases and V by 5 bases; bases with no gene match: 3.

The chain uses TRBV6-2 or TRBV6-3 and TRBJ2-7; the D is unclear. This CDR3 region has 14 residues. V lost 2 bases to trimming and J lost 0 bases, with 8 bases between them. Germline assignment: CDR1 MNHEY and CDR2 SVGEGT. The chain's CDR3 is CASSYGSGSYEQYF. The CDR3 DNA follows: TGTGCCAGCAGTTACGGGTCAGGCTCCTACGAGCAGTACTTC.

A single count supports this clone. Here the CDR3 reads CASKSGGARNEQFF. The CDR3 DNA sequence: TGTGCCAGCAAAAGCGGGGGGGCTCGGAATGAGCAGTTCTTC. The chain recombines TRBV27 with TRBJ2-1; 10 bases fit TRBD2. Germline V gene data show CDR1 as MNHEY and CDR2 as SMNVEV (reference sequence). This CDR3 contains 14 residues. The ends lost 7 bases at V and 7 bases at J; junction bases unmatched: 7.

This clone was recorded once. The CDR3 here is CAIRSDRGAYEQYF. The CDR3, as DNA: TGTGCCATCAGATCGGACAGGGGCGCCTACGAGCAGTACTTC. This sequence joins TRBV10-3 and TRBJ2-7; 9 bases map to TRBD1. The CDR3 spans 14 residues. V was clipped by 6 bases and J by 2 bases; unmatched bases: 5. Germline lookup yields CDR1 ENHRY and CDR2 SYGVKD.

This clone is a singleton in its sample. This rearrangement joins TRBV19 to TRBJ1-1; 11 nucleotides align to TRBD1. Trimming cost V 3 bases and J 1 base; bases outside gene matches: 4. CDR1 is LNHDA and CDR2 is SQIVND in the germline V gene (reference sequence). The CDR3 spans 16 residues. The CDR3 coding sequence is TGTGCCAGTAGTATTAGGACAGGGGGCCCGAACACTGAAGCTTTCTTT. Translating it yields CASSIRTGGPNTEAFF.

J is TRBJ2-2 and V is TRBV7-3; no firm D call. CDR3 length equals 14 residues. V was cut by 1 base and J by 1 base, with 4 bases left in between. Looked up from germline, CDR1 is SGHTA and CDR2 is FQGTGA. The DNA of the CDR3 is TGTGCCAGCAGCTTAAGACAGAACACCGGGGAGCTGTTTTTT. Translation: CASSLRQNTGELFF.

The DNA of the CDR3 is TGCGCCAGCAGCACCAGAAGAGGAGCGGGGGGTCAAGAGACCCAGTACTTC. This codes for CASSTRRGAGGQETQYF. The V and J genes are TRBV4-1 and TRBJ2-5, with TRBD2 matching over 9 bases. The CDR3 sequence is 17 residues long. V gave up 5 bases and J gave up 2 bases; unmatched junction bases: 12. CDR1 is MGHRA and CDR2 is YSYEKL in the germline V gene.

The chain combines TRBV18 with TRBJ1-1; D possibly corresponds to TRBD1 (6 bases). CDR3 length: 16 residues. The V gene's germline CDR1 is KGHSH and CDR2 LQKENI. The V gene lost 6 bases and the J gene lost 1 base, with 18 bases spanning the gap. The CDR3 reads CASSQHTGTTNTEAFF. The CDR3, as DNA: TGTGCCAGCTCTCAGCACACCGGGACAACGAACACTGAAGCTTTCTTT. Looking up the rest from reference TRBV18 and TRBJ1-1 gives the full variable domain: NAGVMQNPRHLVRRRGQEARLRCSPMKGHSHVYWYRQLPEEGLKFMVYLQKENIIDESGMPKERFSAEFPKEGPSILRIQQVVRGDSAAYFCASSQHTGTTNTEAFFGQGTRLTVV.